A single sample is the source of the 22 T cell receptor beta chains below, sequenced in a study of identical twins (dated by TCRdb to about 2016). Library preparation was by 5' RACE. The sequencer was an Illumina HiSeq 2000. TCRdb reanalyzed the raw reads on its own, using fastp at Q25 for trimming and MiXCR for clone calling, and kept in-frame beta chains. Each CDR3 protein gets just one entry, which takes the most common genes and DNA from the rows behind it. The sample data list 1.5 million to 2 million distinct CDR3 sequences, and under 35% of these were observed just once. Jointly, the top ten make up about 0.3% of the sample. Sample: cord blood. The receptors originated from a newborn girl in good health.

This clonotype turned up a few times. V is TRBV20-1 and J is TRBJ2-7; tentatively, D is TRBD1 (5 bases). In germline, CDR1 is DFQATT, CDR2 SNEGSKA (reference sequence). V lost 3 bases, J lost 7 bases, and 13 bases lay in between. CDR3 size: 12 residues. Here the CDR3 DNA reads TGCAGTGCTAGTGTTGGGGCTCGGGAGCAGTACTTC. Translated, it gives CSASVGAREQYF.

The chain joins TRBV9 to TRBJ2-7, with 9 bases that match TRBD2. Trimming at V came to 0 bases and at J to 3 bases, leaving 4 bases not matched to a gene. The germline gives CDR1 SGDLS, CDR2 YYNGEE. This CDR3 contains 15 residues. The chain's CDR3 is CASSVDSGGFYEQYF. CDR3 DNA sequence: TGTGCCAGCAGCGTAGATAGCGGGGGCTTCTACGAGCAGTACTTC.

The chain carries TRBV15 and TRBJ2-1; D is undetermined. Germline CDR1 reads LNHNV; CDR2 reads YYDKDF (reference sequence). This CDR3 is built from 15 residues. The germline V and J ends were trimmed by 2 bases and 0 bases, with 8 bases remaining between them. CDR3 amino acids: CATSRRHSSYNEQFF. CDR3 DNA sequence: TGTGCCACCAGCAGACGCCACAGCTCCTACAATGAGCAGTTCTTC.

The chain carries TRBV20-1 and TRBJ2-7; D is perhaps TRBD2 (6 bases). V was shortened by 3 bases and J by 0 bases, with 12 bases between the two germline ends. The CDR3 covers 14 residues. Germline CDR1 is DFQATT and CDR2 is SNEGSKA (reference sequence). The CDR3 region has the DNA TGCAGTGCTAGTGGGGGGAGGAGCTCCTACGAGCAGTACTTC. Translating it yields CSASGGRSSYEQYF.

The J gene is TRBJ2-2, the V gene TRBV20-1; 10 nucleotides line up with TRBD1. There are 15 residues in the CDR3. Germline V gives CDR1 DFQATT, CDR2 SNEGSKA (reference sequence). V was pared by 6 bases and J by 5 bases, with 9 bases of the junction left unmatched. CDR3 protein: CSAPFGTGVTGELFF. CDR3 nucleotide sequence: TGCAGTGCCCCCTTTGGGACAGGGGTGACCGGGGAGCTGTTTTTT.

This chain joins TRBV15 and TRBJ1-2, with 11 nucleotides matching TRBD1. V lost 8 bases and J lost 7; bases outside the gene matches: 6. The CDR3 runs 13 residues. Germline assignment: CDR1 LNHNV and CDR2 YYDKDF (reference sequence). The CDR3 reads CATQSDRGLGYTF. CDR3 bases: TGTGCCACCCAATCGGACAGGGGGCTTGGCTACACCTTC.

The chain carries TRBV5-1 and TRBJ2-5; D might be TRBD2 (5 bases). Trimming left V 3 bases short and J 2 bases short, with 14 bases between. Per the germline V gene, CDR1 is SGHRS and CDR2 is YFSETQ. The CDR3 runs to 15 residues. The CDR3 nucleotides read TGCGCCAGCAGCTCTTCCGCTCCGGGACAAGAGACCCAGTACTTC. Protein: CASSSSAPGQETQYF.

This clonotype was seen repeatedly, ten times or more. One base away lies a much larger clone, so this may be a sequencing read error. The chain couples TRBV7-8 to TRBJ1-2; D ambiguous. V was pared by 1 base and J by 4 bases, with 7 bases between. This CDR3 is built from 13 residues. Germline loops: CDR1 SGHVS, CDR2 FQNEAQ. Here the CDR3 reads CASSLGWGYGYTF. CDR3 sequence (DNA): TGTGCCAGCAGCTTAGGATGGGGCTATGGCTACACCTTC.

This clonotype was counted once. The gene calls are TRBV6-1 and TRBJ2-5; the D is unclear. The CDR3 runs to 13 residues. V dropped 2 bases and J dropped 11 bases, with 15 bases sitting between them. CDR1 MNHNS and CDR2 SASEGT come from the germline V gene. CDR3 loop: CASSENRYNEQYF. The DNA of the CDR3 is TGTGCCAGCAGTGAAAACAGATACAATGAGCAGTACTTC.

V is TRBV12-3 or TRBV12-4 and J is TRBJ2-1, with 14 bases fitting TRBD2. CDR3 length: 15 amino acids. V dropped 3 bases and J dropped 8; count of bases not matched to a gene: 3. CDR3 DNA sequence: TGTGCCAGCAGTTTGACTAGCGGGAGGGCTGATGAGCAGTTCTTC. This codes for CASSLTSGRADEQFF.

The chain has TRBV4-1 and TRBJ2-1, with D perhaps TRBD1 (7 bases). The germline CDR1 and CDR2 sequences are MGHRA and YSYEKL. This CDR3 contains 22 residues. V lost 0 bases to trimming and J lost 0 bases, with 27 bases between them. CDR3 region: CASSQEGTLGVFWDSSYNEQFF. Written as DNA, the CDR3 is TGCGCCAGCAGCCAAGAGGGGACTTTGGGTGTTTTTTGGGACAGCTCCTACAATGAGCAGTTCTTC.

The chain recombines TRBV5-5 with TRBJ1-1; tentative D call: TRBD1 (5 bases). Trimming removed 4 bases from V and 1 base from J, with 17 bases in between. Germline V gene data show CDR1 as SGHKS and CDR2 as YYEKEE (reference sequence). The length of the CDR3 is 16 residues. The CDR3 spells CASSPGQGRPNTEAFF. For the CDR3, the DNA is TGTGCCAGCAGCCCAGGACAAGGAAGGCCGAACACTGAAGCTTTCTTT. Variable domain in full (rest from reference TRBV5-5 and TRBJ1-1): DAGVTQSPTHLIKTRGQQVTLRCSPISGHKSVSWYQQVLGQGPQFIFQYYEKEERGRGNFPDRFSARQFPNYSSELNVNALLLGDSALYLCASSPGQGRPNTEAFFGQGTRLTVV.

The rearrangement links TRBV6-2 or TRBV6-3 to TRBJ2-7; D unclear. This CDR3 is 13 amino acids long. Germline V lookup: CDR1 MNHEY, CDR2 SVGEGT. Trimming took 4 bases from V and 1 from J, leaving 8 bases between them. CDR3 sequence (DNA): TGTGCCAGCAGTTTCGAATTTTCCTACGAGCAGTACTTC. It yields the protein CASSFEFSYEQYF.

The rearrangement uses TRBV20-1 and TRBJ1-2; 9 bases are a match to TRBD1. From germline, CDR1 is DFQATT and CDR2 SNEGSKA (reference sequence). CDR3 length: 15 amino acids. With V trimmed by 6 bases and J by 3 bases, 11 bases remained unmatched. In DNA form, the CDR3 reads TGCAGTGCCCATCTCACCGGGACAGGGTACTATGGCTACACCTTC. This sequence encodes CSAHLTGTGYYGYTF.

The sample holds a few counts of this clonotype. The chain combines TRBV14 with TRBJ2-7; D may be TRBD2 (5 bases). Per the germline V gene, CDR1 is SGHDN and CDR2 is FVKESK. The CDR3 spans 14 residues. V was pared by 0 bases and J by 5 bases, with 11 bases between. CDR3 nucleotide sequence: TGTGCCAGCAGCCAAGAACCGGGGTCGGACGAGCAGTACTTC. It yields the protein CASSQEPGSDEQYF. The full variable domain, completed using reference TRBV14 and TRBJ2-7, is EAGVTQFPSHSVIEKGQTVTLRCDPISGHDNLYWYRRVMGKEIKFLLHFVKESKQDESGMPNNRFLAERTGGTYSTLKVQPAELEDSGVYFCASSQEPGSDEQYFGPGTRLTVT.

This clonotype was detected many times. The chain carries TRBV29-1 and TRBJ2-7; possible D gene TRBD1, 6 bases. This CDR3 comprises 16 residues. Between the trimmed V and J ends, which lost 1 base and 4 bases, there was a span of 20 bases. CDR1 SQVTM and CDR2 ANQGSEA come from the germline V gene. Written as DNA, the CDR3 is TGCAGCGTTGAAGGTCGGGGACATTCCAAACGGTACGAGCAGTACTTC. Translation: CSVEGRGHSKRYEQYF.

The table lists this clonotype with a count of one. The chain employs TRBV29-1 and TRBJ2-2; D assignment may be TRBD1 or TRBD2 (6 bases each). Trimming removed 6 bases at V and 0 bases at J, with 8 bases between. Germline assignment: CDR1 SQVTM and CDR2 ANQGSEA. This CDR3 spans 13 amino acids. Here the CDR3 DNA reads TGCAGCGTGAGGGGGGCGAACACCGGGGAGCTGTTTTTT. Encoded protein: CSVRGANTGELFF.

There are a few counts of this clonotype. The chain recombines TRBV5-1 with TRBJ2-3, with 8 positions matching TRBD2. The CDR3 length is 17 residues. Trimming took 0 bases from V and 4 from J; bases not matched to a gene: 10. Germline V gene sequence: CDR1 SGHRS, CDR2 YFSETQ. The CDR3 coding sequence is TGCGCCAGCAGCTTGGACGCGCCGCGGGGGGCAGCAGATACGCAGTATTTT. Protein: CASSLDAPRGAADTQYF.

Turning to this clonotype: The DNA is left out, because the CDR3 cannot be placed on it with certainty; the CDR3 is given as TCRdb lists it. This rearrangement joins TRBV4-1 to TRBJ2-3. Per the germline V gene, CDR1 is MGHRA and CDR2 is YSYEKL. The length of the CDR3 is 16 amino acids, counting both ends. CDR3 in amino acids: CASSQYVGVRADTQYF.

There are a few counts of this clonotype. This chain connects TRBV4-2 to TRBJ2-5; 7 bases map to TRBD1. V dropped 1 base and J dropped 2; count of bases not matched to a gene: 4. CDR3 length equals 15 residues. Per germline, CDR1 LGHNA and CDR2 YNFKEQ. This chain's CDR3 is CASSQAPGQQETQYF. The CDR3 nucleotides read TGTGCCAGCAGCCAAGCCCCGGGACAGCAAGAGACCCAGTACTTC.

This clonotype was seen only a few times. This sequence joins TRBV5-1 and TRBJ2-7, with D hard to call. The germline V and J ends were trimmed by 0 bases and 3 bases, with 10 bases remaining between them. Germline CDR1 and CDR2: SGHRS and YFSETQ. This CDR3 contains 14 residues. The CDR3 loop reads CASSLGLVDYEQYF. The CDR3 region has the DNA TGCGCCAGCAGCTTGGGACTTGTGGACTACGAGCAGTACTTC.

The sample holds a few counts of this clonotype. The J gene is TRBJ1-4, the V gene TRBV6-5, with D perhaps matching TRBD1 (5 bases). V lost 8 bases and J 7 bases, leaving 11 bases between the germline ends. CDR1 and CDR2 from the germline V gene are MNHEY and SVGAGI. The CDR3 consists of 12 residues. The CDR3 region has the DNA TGTGCCAGCGGGTACGGGGGTGAAAAACTGTTTTTT. Amino acids: CASGYGGEKLFF.